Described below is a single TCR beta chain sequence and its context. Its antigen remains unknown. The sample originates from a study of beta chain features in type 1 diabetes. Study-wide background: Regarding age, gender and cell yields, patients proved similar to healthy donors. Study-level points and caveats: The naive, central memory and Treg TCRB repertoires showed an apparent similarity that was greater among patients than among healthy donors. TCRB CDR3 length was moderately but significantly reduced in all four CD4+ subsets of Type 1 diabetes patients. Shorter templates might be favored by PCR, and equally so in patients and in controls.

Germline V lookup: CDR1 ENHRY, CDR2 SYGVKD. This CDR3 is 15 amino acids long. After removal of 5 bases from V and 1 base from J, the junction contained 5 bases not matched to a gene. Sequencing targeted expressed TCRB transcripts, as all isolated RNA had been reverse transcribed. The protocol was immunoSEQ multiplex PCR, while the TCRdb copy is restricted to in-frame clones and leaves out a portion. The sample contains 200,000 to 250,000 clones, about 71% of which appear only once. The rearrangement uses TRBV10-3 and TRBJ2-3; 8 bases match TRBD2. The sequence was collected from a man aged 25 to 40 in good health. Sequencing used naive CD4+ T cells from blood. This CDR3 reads CAISPTSGGTDTQYF. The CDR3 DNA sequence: TGTGCCATCAGTCCAACTAGCGGAGGCACAGATACGCAGTATTTT.